The source of this TCR beta chain is a study of cytomegalovirus exposure and HLA in healthy donors. Study details: The roughly 110 validation repertoires used the same platform as the roughly 670 first-cohort repertoires, a later analysis reported.

Broader study findings: Confirmation in vitro established that a few CMV-associated chains were specific for CMV antigens.

The donors were in the roughly 110-subject validation cohort, distinct from the roughly 700-subject first cohort. The CDR3 adds up to 17 amino acids, both ends counted. A note on this clone: The target antigen is unknown. The DNA is left out, because the CDR3 cannot be placed on it with certainty; the CDR3 is given as TCRdb lists it.

Here immunoSEQ multiplex PCR was the method, and the copy in TCRdb shows in-frame clones only, minus some. This table holds 150,000 or so clones, 89% found once. The sequence was obtained from a woman aged 18-30 years in good health and CMV-seropositive. The chain has TRBV7-5 and TRBJ2-7; TRBD1 is taken as the D call from the table, unchecked against the DNA. TRBV7-5 is annotated as a pseudogene. Sequenced sample: PBMCs. CDR3 sequence reads: CVRSLPVAQGTRYEQYF.